The clone carrying this TCR beta chain was recorded once. Its target is not known. This sample was included in a study of CD8 T cells in Susac syndrome. Study findings and constraints: Individuals included in the TCR sequencing and HLA analysis were acknowledged by the study to be relatively few in number.

High-throughput TCR beta sequencing covered peripheral CD8+ and CD4+ T cells. With random hexamers, 0.5 to 1 ug RNA was reverse transcribed. TCRdb re-called the immunoSEQ multiplex PCR reads through MiXCR, storing one row per CDR3 protein. The sample includes about 160,000 distinct CDR3 sequences, about 91% of them seen just once. The CDR3 is 14 residues long. Germline CDR1 is MNHEY and CDR2 is SVGAGI. The V and J ends lost 6 bases and 7 bases respectively, with 13 bases between them. The source of this sequence is a human donor in good health. The chain has TRBV6-5 and TRBJ1-6; D is possibly TRBD1 (5 bases). Sequenced: CD4+ T cells from PBMCs. CDR3: CASSKGRMNSPLHF. CDR3 nucleotide sequence: TGTGCCAGCAGCAAGGGACGGATGAATTCACCCCTCCACTTT.